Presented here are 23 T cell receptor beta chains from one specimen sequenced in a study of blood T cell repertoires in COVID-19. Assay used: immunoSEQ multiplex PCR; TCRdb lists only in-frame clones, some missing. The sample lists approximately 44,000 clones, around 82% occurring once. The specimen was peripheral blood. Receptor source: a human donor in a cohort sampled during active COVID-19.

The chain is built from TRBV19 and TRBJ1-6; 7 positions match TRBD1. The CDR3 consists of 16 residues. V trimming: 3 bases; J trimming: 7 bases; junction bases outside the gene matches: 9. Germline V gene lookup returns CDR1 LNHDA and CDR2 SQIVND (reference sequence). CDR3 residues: CASSIGDGTANSPLHF. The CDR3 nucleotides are TGTGCCAGTAGTATTGGTGACGGGACAGCAAATTCACCCCTCCACTTT.

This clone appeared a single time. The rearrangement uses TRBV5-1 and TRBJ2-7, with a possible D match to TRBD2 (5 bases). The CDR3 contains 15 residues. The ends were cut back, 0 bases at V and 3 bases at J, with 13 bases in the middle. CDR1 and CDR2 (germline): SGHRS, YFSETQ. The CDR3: CASSLARGDVYEQYF. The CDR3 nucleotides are TGCGCCAGCAGCTTGGCCCGGGGAGACGTCTACGAGCAGTACTTC.

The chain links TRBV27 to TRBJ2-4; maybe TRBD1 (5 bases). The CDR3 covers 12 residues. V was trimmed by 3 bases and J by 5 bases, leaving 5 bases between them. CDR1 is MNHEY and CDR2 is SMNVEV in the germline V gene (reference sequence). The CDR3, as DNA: TGTGCCAGCAGTTTCAGGGAAAACATTCAGTACTTC. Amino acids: CASSFRENIQYF.

The CDR3 DNA sequence: TGTGCCAGTACCGAATACTACAATCAGCCCCAGCATTTT. This codes for CASTEYYNQPQHF. The chain recombines TRBV19 with TRBJ1-5; D unresolved. Germline V lookup: CDR1 LNHDA, CDR2 SQIVND (reference sequence). This CDR3 region has 13 residues. V shed 7 bases and J shed 3 bases, with 10 bases lying between them.

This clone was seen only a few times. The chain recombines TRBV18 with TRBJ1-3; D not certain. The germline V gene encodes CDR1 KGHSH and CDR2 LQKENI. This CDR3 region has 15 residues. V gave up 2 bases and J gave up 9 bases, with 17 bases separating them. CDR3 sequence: CASSPGRSSAGTIYF. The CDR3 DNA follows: TGTGCCAGCTCACCAGGCAGGTCTTCCGCGGGCACCATATATTTT. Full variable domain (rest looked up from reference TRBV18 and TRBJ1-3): NAGVMQNPRHLVRRRGQEARLRCSPMKGHSHVYWYRQLPEEGLKFMVYLQKENIIDESGMPKERFSAEFPKEGPSILRIQQVVRGDSAAYFCASSPGRSSAGTIYFGEGSWLTVV.

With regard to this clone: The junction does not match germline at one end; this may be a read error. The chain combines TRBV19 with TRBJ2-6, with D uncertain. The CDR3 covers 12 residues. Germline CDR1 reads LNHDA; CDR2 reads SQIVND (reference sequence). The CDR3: CASNTAASVLTF. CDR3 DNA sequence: TGTGCCAGTAACACAGCTGCCAGCGTCCTGACTTTC. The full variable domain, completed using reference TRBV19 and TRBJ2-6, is DGGITQSPKYLFRKEGQNVTLSCEQNLNHDAMYWYRQDPGQGLRLIYYSQIVNDFQKGDIAEGYSVSREKKESFPLTVTSAQKNPTAFYLCASNTAASVLTFGAGSRLTVL.

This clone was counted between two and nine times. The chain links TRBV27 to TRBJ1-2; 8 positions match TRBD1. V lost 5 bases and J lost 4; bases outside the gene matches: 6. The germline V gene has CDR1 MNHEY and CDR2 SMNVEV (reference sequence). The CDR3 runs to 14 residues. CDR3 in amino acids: CASSKTGELYGYTF. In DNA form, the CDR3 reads TGTGCCAGCAGTAAGACAGGGGAGCTCTATGGCTACACCTTC.

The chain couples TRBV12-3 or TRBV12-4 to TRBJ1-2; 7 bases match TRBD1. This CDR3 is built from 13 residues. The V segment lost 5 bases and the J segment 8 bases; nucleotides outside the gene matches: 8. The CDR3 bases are TGTGCCAGCAGTCCTAGGACAGGTGGGGGCTACACCTTC. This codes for CASSPRTGGGYTF.

The CDR3 DNA is TGTGCCAGCAGCCAGACAGGGAAGGGCGAGCAGTTCTTC. As protein: CASSQTGKGEQFF. V and J are TRBV6-5 and TRBJ2-1; 7 bases align to TRBD1. Germline lookup yields CDR1 MNHEY and CDR2 SVGAGI. Germline trimming cut 6 bases from V and 10 bases from J; bases unmatched to any gene: 9. This CDR3 spans 13 amino acids.

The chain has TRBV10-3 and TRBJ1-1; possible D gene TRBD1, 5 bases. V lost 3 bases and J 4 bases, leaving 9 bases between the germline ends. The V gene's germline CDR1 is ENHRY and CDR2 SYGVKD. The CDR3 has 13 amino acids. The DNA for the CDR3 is TGTGCCATCAGTGATGGGGGGGGCACTGAAGCTTTCTTT. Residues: CAISDGGGTEAFF.

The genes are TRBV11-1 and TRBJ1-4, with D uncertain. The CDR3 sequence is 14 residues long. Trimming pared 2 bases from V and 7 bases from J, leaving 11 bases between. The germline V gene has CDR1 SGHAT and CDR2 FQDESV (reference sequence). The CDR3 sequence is CASSLYRGGEKLFF. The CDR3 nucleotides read TGTGCCAGCAGCTTATACCGAGGCGGTGAAAAACTGTTTTTT.

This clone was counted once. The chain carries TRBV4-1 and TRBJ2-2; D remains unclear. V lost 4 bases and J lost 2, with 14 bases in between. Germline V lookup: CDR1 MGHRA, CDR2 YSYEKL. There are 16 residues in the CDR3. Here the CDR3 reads CASSPRLLTNTGELFF. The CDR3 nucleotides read TGCGCCAGCAGCCCCCGTCTACTTACCAACACCGGGGAGCTGTTTTTT.

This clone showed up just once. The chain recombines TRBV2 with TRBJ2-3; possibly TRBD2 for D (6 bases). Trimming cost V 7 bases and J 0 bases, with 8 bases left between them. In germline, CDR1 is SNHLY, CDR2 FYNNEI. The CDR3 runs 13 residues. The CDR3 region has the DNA TGTGCCAGCAACGGGGGTAGCACAGATACGCAGTATTTT. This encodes CASNGGSTDTQYF. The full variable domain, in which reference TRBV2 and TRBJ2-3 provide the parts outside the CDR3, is EPEVTQTPSHQVTQMGQEVILRCVPISNHLYFYWYRQILGQKVEFLVSFYNNEISEKSEIFDDQFSVERPDGSNFTLKIRSTKLEDSAMYFCASNGGSTDTQYFGPGTRLTVL.

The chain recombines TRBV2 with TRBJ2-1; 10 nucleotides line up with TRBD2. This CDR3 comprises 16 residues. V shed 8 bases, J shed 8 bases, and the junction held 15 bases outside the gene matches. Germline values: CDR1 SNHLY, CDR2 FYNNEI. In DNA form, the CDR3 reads TGTGCCAGCTCGAAGGGTCTCAGCGGGGGGGCCGATGAGCAGTTCTTC. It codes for CASSKGLSGGADEQFF.

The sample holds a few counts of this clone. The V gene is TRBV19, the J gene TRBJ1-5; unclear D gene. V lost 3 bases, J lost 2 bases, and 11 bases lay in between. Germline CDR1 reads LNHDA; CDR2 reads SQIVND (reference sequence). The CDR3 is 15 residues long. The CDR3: CASSIARGGNQPQHF. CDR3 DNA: TGTGCCAGTAGTATTGCCAGAGGAGGCAATCAGCCCCAGCATTTT.

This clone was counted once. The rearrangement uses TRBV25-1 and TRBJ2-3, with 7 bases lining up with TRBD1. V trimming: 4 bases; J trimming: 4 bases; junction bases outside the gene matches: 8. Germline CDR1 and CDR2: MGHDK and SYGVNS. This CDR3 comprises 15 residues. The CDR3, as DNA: TGTGCCAGCAGTGGCGACAGGGTCTTGGCAGATACGCAGTATTTT. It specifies CASSGDRVLADTQYF.

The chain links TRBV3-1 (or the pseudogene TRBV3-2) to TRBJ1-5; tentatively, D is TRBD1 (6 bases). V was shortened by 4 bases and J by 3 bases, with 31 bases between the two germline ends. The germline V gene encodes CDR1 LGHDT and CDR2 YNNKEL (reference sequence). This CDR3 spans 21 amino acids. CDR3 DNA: TGTGCCAGCAGCCCCAACGGGGGGCAGCCCTACCTGCAGCATTTCAATCAGCCCCAGCATTTT. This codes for CASSPNGGQPYLQHFNQPQHF.

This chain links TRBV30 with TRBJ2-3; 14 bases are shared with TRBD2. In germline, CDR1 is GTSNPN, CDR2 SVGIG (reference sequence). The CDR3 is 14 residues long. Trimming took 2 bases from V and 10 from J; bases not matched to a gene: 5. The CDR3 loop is CAWSRLAGGRPQYF. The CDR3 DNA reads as TGTGCCTGGAGTAGACTAGCGGGGGGGCGGCCGCAGTATTTT. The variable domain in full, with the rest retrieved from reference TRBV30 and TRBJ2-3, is SQTIHQWPATLVQPVGSPLSLECTVEGTSNPNLYWYRQAAGRGLQLLFYSVGIGQISSEVPQNLSASRPQDRQFILSSKKLLLSDSGFYLCAWSRLAGGRPQYFGPGTRLTVL.

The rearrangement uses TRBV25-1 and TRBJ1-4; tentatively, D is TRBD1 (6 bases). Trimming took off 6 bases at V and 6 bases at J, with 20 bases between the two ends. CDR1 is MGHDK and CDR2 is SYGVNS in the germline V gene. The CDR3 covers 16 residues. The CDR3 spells CASRRGTDRRDEKLFF. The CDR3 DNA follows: TGTGCCAGCAGGAGGGGTACGGACAGAAGGGATGAAAAACTGTTTTTT. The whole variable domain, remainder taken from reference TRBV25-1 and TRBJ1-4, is EADIYQTPRYLVIGTGKKITLECSQTMGHDKMYWYQQDPGMELHLIHYSYGVNSTEKGDLSSESTVSRIRTEHFPLTLESARPSHTSQYLCASRRGTDRRDEKLFFGSGTQLSVL.

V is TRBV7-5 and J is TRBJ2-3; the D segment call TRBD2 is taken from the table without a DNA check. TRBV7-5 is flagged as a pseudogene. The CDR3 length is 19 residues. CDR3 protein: CARSSQPPGLQKNTDTQYF. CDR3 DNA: TGTGCCAGAAGCTCCCAACCCCCGGGACTGCAAAAGAACACAGATACGCAGTATTTT.

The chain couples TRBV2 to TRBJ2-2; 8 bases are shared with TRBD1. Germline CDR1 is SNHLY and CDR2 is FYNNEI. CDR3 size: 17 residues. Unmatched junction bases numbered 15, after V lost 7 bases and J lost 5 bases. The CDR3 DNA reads TGTGCCAGCACTCTCCCCCCGACAGGGGTGGGAACCGGGGAGCTGTTTTTT. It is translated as CASTLPPTGVGTGELFF.

As DNA, the CDR3 is TGTGCCAGCAGCCCTAGTAATGCCCCGGGAGATACGCAGTATTTT. Translation gives CASSPSNAPGDTQYF. This chain joins TRBV7-6 and TRBJ2-3; D call uncertain. The CDR3 has 15 amino acids. Trimming left V 5 bases short and J 5 bases short, with 17 bases between. Germline V gene lookup returns CDR1 SGHVS and CDR2 FNYEAQ.

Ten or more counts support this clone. CDR3 DNA sequence: TGTGCCAGCAGCTTAGGATGGTCAGGGGGAGGAAATGAGCAGTTCTTC. Protein: CASSLGWSGGGNEQFF. The chain couples TRBV7-9 to TRBJ2-1, with a tentative D call TRBD1 (7 bases). Germline CDR1 SEHNR, CDR2 FQNEAQ (reference sequence). The CDR3 spans 16 residues. Trimming stripped 1 base from V and 7 bases from J, with 17 bases between.